These 10 T cell receptor beta chains originate from one sample sequenced in a study of blood T cell repertoires in COVID-19. Here immunoSEQ multiplex PCR was the method, and the copy in TCRdb shows in-frame clones only, minus some. This table has 150,000 to 200,000 clones, 86% appearing once. Source material: peripheral blood. The receptor source for this set is a man aged 60 to 75 with acute or convalescent COVID-19.

This chain's CDR3 is CAISESAAKDGYTF. The CDR3 nucleotides read TGTGCCATCAGTGAGTCGGCGGCTAAAGATGGCTACACCTTC. The V gene is TRBV10-3, the J gene TRBJ1-2; D remains unclear. Looked up from germline, CDR1 is ENHRY and CDR2 is SYGVKD. The CDR3 spans 14 residues. V was shortened by 0 bases and J by 6 bases, with 11 bases between the two germline ends.

The J gene is TRBJ1-1, the V gene TRBV12-3 or TRBV12-4, with D perhaps matching TRBD1 (6 bases). This CDR3 region has 13 residues. V dropped 4 bases and J dropped 1 base, with 7 bases sitting between them. CDR3 amino acids: CASSWDKNTEAFF. DNA of the CDR3: TGTGCCAGCAGTTGGGACAAGAACACTGAAGCTTTCTTT.

The V gene is TRBV6-5, the J gene TRBJ1-4, with D possibly matching TRBD1 (6 bases). In germline, CDR1 is MNHEY, CDR2 SVGAGI. The CDR3 contains 14 residues. V was trimmed by 6 bases and J by 0 bases, leaving 8 bases between them. The CDR3, as DNA: TGTGCCAGCAGACAGGGCTCAACTAATGAAAAACTGTTTTTT. It yields the protein CASRQGSTNEKLFF.

The table lists this clone with a count of one. The V gene is TRBV28, the J gene TRBJ1-3; D remains unclear. The V end lost 2 bases, the J end lost 0 bases, and 8 bases lay between the germline ends. CDR3 length equals 15 residues. Germline V gives CDR1 MDHEN, CDR2 SYDVKM. DNA for the CDR3: TGTGCCAGCAGTTTAGTCGGTAGCTCTGGAAACACCATATATTTT. Translating gives CASSLVGSSGNTIYF.

This clone appeared once. The V call is TRBV2, the J call TRBJ1-6; D not certain. The CDR3 is made up of 16 amino acids. Per the germline V gene, CDR1 is SNHLY and CDR2 is FYNNEI. Trimming removed 7 bases from V and 9 bases from J, with 22 bases in between. CDR3 bases: TGTGCCAGCAAGAACCACCGCCAGATCGCGGGTTCACCCCTCCACTTT. It yields the protein CASKNHRQIAGSPLHF.

V is TRBV27 and J is TRBJ2-7, with 10 bases identical to TRBD2. Trimming took 4 bases from V and 1 from J; bases not matched to a gene: 7. The germline V gene has CDR1 MNHEY and CDR2 SMNVEV (reference sequence). The CDR3 has 16 amino acids. The CDR3 loop is CASSSLAGGYSYEQYF. CDR3 nucleotide sequence: TGTGCCAGCAGTTCATTAGCGGGAGGCTATTCCTACGAGCAGTACTTC.

The chain recombines TRBV5-1 with TRBJ2-5; tentatively, D is TRBD1 (6 bases). V shed 4 bases and J shed 0 bases, with 7 bases lying between them. The germline V gene has CDR1 SGHRS and CDR2 YFSETQ. The CDR3 loop spans 13 amino acids. The CDR3 coding sequence is TGCGCCAGCAGCCGGACAGACCAAGAGACCCAGTACTTC. Translating it yields CASSRTDQETQYF.

This clone occurred a few times. The chain has TRBV19 and TRBJ2-2; TRBD1 matches 8 bases. This CDR3 comprises 17 residues. Germline V gene lookup returns CDR1 LNHDA and CDR2 SQIVND (reference sequence). Trimming took 5 bases from V and 3 from J; bases not matched to a gene: 11. The CDR3 bases are TGTGCCAGTAGTCCCATCGCCACAGGGGGGTACACCGGGGAGCTGTTTTTT. Protein sequence: CASSPIATGGYTGELFF.

In DNA, the CDR3 is TGCGCCAGTACTAGCGGGAGAGACCGGGAGACCCAGTACTTC. This sequence encodes CASTSGRDRETQYF. The chain couples TRBV10-2 to TRBJ2-5, with TRBD2 matching over 11 bases. CDR3 length equals 14 residues. From germline, CDR1 is WSHSY and CDR2 SAAADI. Losses at the gene ends were 9 bases for V and 5 bases for J; bases not matched to a gene: 8.

There are a few counts of this clone. The chain recombines TRBV5-8 with TRBJ2-1, with TRBD2 identical over 9 bases. The CDR3 consists of 15 residues. Trimming removed 4 bases from V and 6 bases from J; junction bases left unmatched: 8. Germline CDR1 reads SGHTS; CDR2 reads YDEGEE. The CDR3 is CASSRTSALINEQFF. The CDR3 nucleotides are TGTGCCAGCAGCCGGACTAGCGCCTTAATCAATGAGCAGTTCTTC.